The TCR beta chain described here comes from a study of blood T cell repertoires in COVID-19. Study as a whole: PBMCs, B-cell-depleted T cells, or T cells were the source of the cDNA or gDNA that made up the material.

Assay used: immunoSEQ multiplex PCR; TCRdb lists only in-frame clones, some missing. This sample has approximately 170,000 clones, with approximately 84% found just once. There are 13 residues in the CDR3. V lost 2 bases and J lost 7, with 8 bases in between. CDR1 is LGHDT, CDR2 YNNKEL, per germline (reference sequence). The study drew participants aged about 18 to 89 years from approximately 25 US areas. Allocation to cohorts depended on clinical history reported by the participants. Among Cohort 3 donors, those recovered had two negative PCRs, clearance, or symptom resolution. The TCR sequence derives from a woman in her 30s who had recovered from COVID-19. The chain employs TRBV3-1 (or the pseudogene TRBV3-2) and TRBJ2-2; D not resolved. Sequenced material: PBMCs or T cells enriched from blood (not recorded which). For the CDR3, the DNA is TGTGCCAGCAGCCAACGGGTCTTCGGGGAGCTGTTTTTT. It codes for CASSQRVFGELFF.